Shown below are 30 T cell receptor beta chains from a single sample sequenced in a study of control samples from healthy donors and cancer patients. Data came from immunoSEQ multiplex PCR; TCRdb stores just in-frame clones and leaves some out. The sample lists over 150,000 clones; over 80% were seen once. Sequencing was done on a sample of blood. Every receptor here comes from a man younger than 35 in good health.

J is TRBJ2-3 and V is TRBV27; D is ambiguous. V was cut by 9 bases and J by 3 bases, with 7 bases left in between. The germline V gene has CDR1 MNHEY and CDR2 SMNVEV (reference sequence). The CDR3 extends over 11 amino acids. CDR3: CASSTTDTQYF. DNA of the CDR3: TGTGCCAGTTCCACTACAGATACGCAGTATTTT.

This chain connects TRBV10-3 to TRBJ1-1, with D possibly TRBD1 on 6 matching bases. The CDR3 contains 14 residues. Germline-derived CDR1 and CDR2 are ENHRY and SYGVKD. Trimming removed 6 bases at V and 5 bases at J, with 16 bases between. For the CDR3, the DNA is TGTGCCATCAGACTACAGGGCTTGAGAACTGAAGCTTTCTTT. It translates to CAIRLQGLRTEAFF.

The CDR3 DNA sequence: TGTGCCAGCAGTGATATGGGTTCACCCCTCCACTTT. Translating it yields CASSDMGSPLHF. The rearrangement uses TRBV2 and TRBJ1-6; D uncertain. This CDR3 has 12 residues. CDR1 SNHLY and CDR2 FYNNEI come from the germline V gene. V was trimmed by 3 bases and J by 9 bases, leaving 6 bases between them.

The chain recombines TRBV5-1 with TRBJ2-7; no definite D call. This CDR3 contains 13 residues. V was shortened by 4 bases and J by 2 bases, with 10 bases between the two germline ends. From germline, CDR1 is SGHRS and CDR2 YFSETQ. CDR3 residues: CASSAGWAYEQYF. The CDR3 bases are TGCGCCAGCAGCGCCGGTTGGGCCTACGAGCAGTACTTC.

The J gene is TRBJ2-1, the V gene TRBV24-1, with D possibly matching TRBD2 (6 bases). The germline V gene has CDR1 KGHDR and CDR2 SFDVKD. V was cut by 0 bases and J by 4 bases, with 12 bases left in between. This CDR3 spans 16 amino acids. CDR3 amino acids: CATSDLDPRGYNEQFF. DNA of the CDR3: TGTGCCACCAGTGATTTGGACCCTCGGGGGTACAATGAGCAGTTCTTC.

This sequence joins TRBV9 and TRBJ2-4; D may correspond to TRBD1 or TRBD2 (6 bases each). Trimming shortened V by 2 bases and J by 5 bases, and 11 bases separated the two germline ends. The CDR3 sequence is 14 residues long. Per germline, CDR1 SGDLS and CDR2 YYNGEE. The CDR3 here is CASSVSGGQNIQYF. The CDR3 DNA reads as TGTGCCAGCAGCGTCTCCGGGGGCCAAAACATTCAGTACTTC.

This chain links TRBV5-1 with TRBJ2-1, with D tentatively TRBD2 (6 bases). V was clipped by 3 bases and J by 2 bases, with 12 bases between them. Germline CDR1 reads SGHRS; CDR2 reads YFSETQ. The CDR3 length is 15 residues. The CDR3: CASSSVGGPYNEQFF. CDR3 sequence (DNA): TGCGCCAGCAGCTCGGTGGGGGGACCCTACAATGAGCAGTTCTTC.

CDR3 DNA sequence: TGTGCCACCAGTGATTTGCTTCGGAGAGAAGCTTTCTTT. Its protein is CATSDLLRREAFF. This chain connects TRBV24-1 to TRBJ1-1; no reliable D call. Germline loops: CDR1 KGHDR, CDR2 SFDVKD. CDR3 size: 13 residues. Trimming took off 0 bases at V and 8 bases at J, with 9 bases between the two ends.

The V gene is TRBV10-1, the J gene TRBJ1-5; D is unclear. Per germline, CDR1 WNHNN and CDR2 SYGVQD (reference sequence). V lost 0 bases, J lost 0 bases, and 6 bases lay in between. The CDR3 runs to 15 residues. This CDR3 is CASSESPDSNQPQHF. For the CDR3, the DNA is TGCGCCAGCAGTGAGTCTCCAGATAGCAATCAGCCCCAGCATTTT.

The table lists this clone with a count of one. The chain is built from TRBV30 and TRBJ2-1; D assignment may be TRBD1 or TRBD2 (5 bases each). The CDR3 has 13 amino acids. Germline V gene lookup returns CDR1 GTSNPN and CDR2 SVGIG (reference sequence). Trimming removed 2 bases from V and 4 bases from J, with 9 bases in between. CDR3 sequence: CAWSWDPYNEQFF. The CDR3 region has the DNA TGTGCCTGGAGTTGGGACCCTTACAATGAGCAGTTCTTC.

The rearrangement joins TRBV25-1 to TRBJ1-2; TRBD1 is a possible D gene (6 bases). Germline CDR1 is MGHDK and CDR2 is SYGVNS. Trimming cost V 3 bases and J 5 bases, with 16 bases left between them. This CDR3 is 15 amino acids long. CDR3 in DNA: TGTGCCAGCAGTGATCGGTTAGGGGGATTATATGGCTACACCTTC. It encodes CASSDRLGGLYGYTF.

The CDR3 is CATRERGKTGELFF. CDR3 nucleotides: TGTGCCACCAGAGAGCGGGGGAAGACCGGGGAGCTGTTTTTT. The genes are TRBV24-1 and TRBJ2-2; 8 nucleotides agree with TRBD2. J lost 5 bases, V lost 7 bases, and 5 bases had no gene match. CDR1 and CDR2 from the germline V gene are KGHDR and SFDVKD. The CDR3 consists of 14 residues.

The chain has TRBV6-1 and TRBJ2-4; 8 bases align to TRBD1. Germline lookup yields CDR1 MNHNS and CDR2 SASEGT. This CDR3 spans 16 amino acids. V shed 3 bases, J shed 5 bases, and the junction held 9 bases outside the gene matches. CDR3 nucleotides: TGTGCCAGCAGTGAGGGTGGACAGGGTAGCCAAAACATTCAGTACTTC. Translated: CASSEGGQGSQNIQYF.

In DNA, the CDR3 is TGTGCCAGCAGAACCCAAGGGACCTTAAACCTCCACTTT. It codes for CASRTQGTLNLHF. The gene calls are TRBV6-5 and TRBJ1-6; TRBD1 is a possible D gene (5 bases). V lost 6 bases and J 15 bases, leaving 18 bases between the germline ends. The CDR3 extends over 13 amino acids. The germline V gene encodes CDR1 MNHEY and CDR2 SVGAGI.

The CDR3 reads CASSSDRDINIQYF. The CDR3 nucleotides are TGTGCCAGCAGCTCAGACAGGGATATAAACATTCAGTACTTC. V and J are TRBV7-9 and TRBJ2-4; 7 bases are a match to TRBD1. CDR3 length: 14 residues. Germline values: CDR1 SEHNR, CDR2 FQNEAQ (reference sequence). V lost 4 bases and J lost 6; bases outside the gene matches: 6.

The chain carries TRBV13 and TRBJ2-1, with 13 bases identical to TRBD2. The V gene end was trimmed by 5 bases and the J gene end by 9 bases; junction bases not matched to a gene: 4. The CDR3 has 14 amino acids. The germline CDR1 and CDR2 sequences are PRHDT and FYEKMQ (reference sequence). CDR3 amino acids: CASSPLAGGREQFF. CDR3 nucleotide sequence: TGTGCCAGCAGCCCACTAGCGGGGGGGCGTGAGCAGTTCTTC.

This sequence joins TRBV2 and TRBJ2-5, with D perhaps TRBD1 (5 bases). This CDR3 contains 13 residues. V shed 4 bases and J shed 7 bases, with 13 bases lying between them. From germline, CDR1 is SNHLY and CDR2 FYNNEI. Here the CDR3 reads CASSAGSRGTQYF. CDR3 sequence (DNA): TGTGCCAGCAGTGCAGGGTCTAGGGGGACCCAGTACTTC.

This sequence joins TRBV18 and TRBJ2-1, with D perhaps matching TRBD1 (8 bases). The CDR3 extends over 15 amino acids. Germline V gene sequence: CDR1 KGHSH, CDR2 LQKENI. Deletions cut 1 base from V and 7 bases from J, with 14 bases between. The CDR3 reads CASSPRTGRENEQFF. CDR3 DNA: TGTGCCAGCTCACCACGGACAGGGAGGGAAAATGAGCAGTTCTTC.

The gene calls are TRBV5-4 and TRBJ1-2; 7 bases are a match to TRBD1. Germline-derived CDR1 and CDR2 are SGHNT and YYREEE (reference sequence). V was clipped by 2 bases and J by 7 bases; unmatched bases: 2. The CDR3 runs 12 residues. CDR3 in amino acids: CASSFGQAGYTF. The DNA of the CDR3 is TGTGCCAGCAGCTTTGGACAGGCTGGCTACACCTTC.

CDR3 residues: CATSRERQGGYGYTF. The CDR3 coding sequence is TGTGCCACCAGCAGAGAACGGCAGGGGGGATATGGCTACACCTTC. The chain is built from TRBV15 and TRBJ1-2, with 7 positions matching TRBD1. Germline CDR1 and CDR2: LNHNV and YYDKDF (reference sequence). This CDR3 has 15 amino acids. The V segment lost 0 bases and the J segment 5 bases; nucleotides outside the gene matches: 6.

The rearrangement joins TRBV3-1 (or the pseudogene TRBV3-2) to TRBJ1-1; D possibly corresponds to TRBD1 (5 bases). CDR3 length: 14 residues. CDR1 LGHDT and CDR2 YNNKEL come from the germline V gene (reference sequence). Between the trimmed V and J ends, which lost 1 base and 1 base, there was a span of 7 bases. The CDR3: CASSQGQQNTEAFF. The DNA of the CDR3 is TGTGCCAGCAGCCAAGGACAGCAGAACACTGAAGCTTTCTTT.

V is TRBV5-4 and J is TRBJ1-3; D remains unclear. From germline, CDR1 is SGHNT and CDR2 YYREEE (reference sequence). Trimming left V 0 bases short and J 4 bases short, with 2 bases between. The CDR3 spans 12 residues. CDR3 DNA sequence: TGTGCCAGCAGCTTGGAGGGAAACACCATATATTTT. This sequence encodes CASSLEGNTIYF.

The V gene is TRBV5-4, the J gene TRBJ1-6; no definite D call. Trimming cost V 4 bases and J 8 bases, with 13 bases left between them. Germline CDR1 reads SGHNT; CDR2 reads YYREEE (reference sequence). The CDR3 totals 14 residues. CDR3 in DNA: TGTGCCAGCAGCCCGGTTGGAGATTATTCACCCCTCCACTTT. It specifies CASSPVGDYSPLHF.

V usage is TRBV5-8 and J usage is TRBJ2-1; 7 nucleotides align to TRBD2. The V gene end was trimmed by 4 bases and the J gene end by 2 bases; junction bases not matched to a gene: 3. CDR3 size: 14 residues. CDR1 is SGHTS, CDR2 YDEGEE, per germline. The DNA for the CDR3 is TGTGCCAGCAGCGCCGCGGGGGCCTACAATGAGCAGTTCTTC. This gives the protein CASSAAGAYNEQFF. Together with reference TRBV5-8 and TRBJ2-1, the CDR3 gives the full variable domain: EAGVTQSPTHLIKTRGQQATLRCSPISGHTSVYWYQQALGLGLQFLLWYDEGEERNRGNFPPRFSGRQFPNYSSELNVNALELEDSALYLCASSAAGAYNEQFFGPGTRLTVL.

The chain couples TRBV7-2 to TRBJ1-2; D is ambiguous. CDR1 is SGHTA, CDR2 FQGNSA, per germline. The germline V and J ends were trimmed by 4 bases and 4 bases, with 10 bases remaining between them. The CDR3 covers 13 residues. CDR3 amino acids: CASSSGRPYGYTF. The CDR3 nucleotides are TGTGCCAGCAGCTCCGGGCGACCCTATGGCTACACCTTC.

V is TRBV25-1 and J is TRBJ1-2, with a weak D call TRBD1 (6 bases). CDR3 length: 13 amino acids. The germline gives CDR1 MGHDK, CDR2 SYGVNS. Trimming shortened V by 6 bases and J by 2 bases, and 10 bases separated the two germline ends. The CDR3 coding sequence is TGTGCCAGCAGGGGTGGGGGCAACTATGGCTACACCTTC. Amino acid sequence: CASRGGGNYGYTF.

The chain recombines TRBV27 with TRBJ2-3; 10 bases agree with TRBD2. Trimming at V came to 4 bases and at J to 9 bases, leaving 13 bases not matched to a gene. CDR3 length equals 16 residues. CDR1 and CDR2 from the germline V gene are MNHEY and SMNVEV (reference sequence). Written as DNA, the CDR3 is TGTGCCAGCAGTTGGAGCGGGGGGGCCCCTATGGGCACGCAGTATTTT. This translates into CASSWSGGAPMGTQYF.

This chain links TRBV11-2 with TRBJ1-2, with TRBD1 as a possible D gene (5 bases). Looked up from germline, CDR1 is SGHAT and CDR2 is FQNNGV. The CDR3 totals 16 residues. The V gene lost 4 bases and the J gene lost 5 bases, with 20 bases spanning the gap. The CDR3 protein is CASSSRSVGAWYGYTF. The CDR3 DNA reads TGTGCCAGCAGCTCTCGTTCCGTTGGGGCTTGGTATGGCTACACCTTC.

The chain couples TRBV14 to TRBJ2-7; perhaps TRBD2 as D (6 bases). This CDR3 spans 15 amino acids. V was cut by 4 bases and J by 2 bases, with 15 bases left in between. The germline V gene has CDR1 SGHDN and CDR2 FVKESK. CDR3 DNA sequence: TGTGCCAGCAGCCTCGAGCGCGGGGCTGCCTACGAGCAGTACTTC. This codes for CASSLERGAAYEQYF.

The V call is TRBV19, the J call TRBJ2-2, with D possibly TRBD1 on 6 matching bases. Germline values: CDR1 LNHDA, CDR2 SQIVND (reference sequence). The length of the CDR3 is 15 residues. The V gene lost 3 bases and the J gene lost 7 bases, with 15 bases spanning the gap. In nucleotides, the CDR3 is TGTGCCAGTAGTATGAGGGACATCCCCGGCGGGGAGCTGTTTTTT. Protein: CASSMRDIPGGELFF. Complete variable domain (other parts from reference TRBV19 and TRBJ2-2): DGGITQSPKYLFRKEGQNVTLSCEQNLNHDAMYWYRQDPGQGLRLIYYSQIVNDFQKGDIAEGYSVSREKKESFPLTVTSAQKNPTAFYLCASSMRDIPGGELFFGEGSRLTVL.